Following are 6 T cell receptor beta chains from one sample sequenced in a study of shared clonotypes between healthy human individuals (TCRdb year 2020). CD8 naive samples were CD45RO-negative cells positively selected for CCR7, giving a CD45RA+CCR7+ population that excluded TemRA cells. Libraries came from the immunoSEQ multiplex PCR assay. TCRdb took this table from immuneACCESS and kept in-frame rearrangements with V and J called. Such tables lack part of the clones; where checked against another copy, unresolved V genes explain under half of the gap, and the rest is unexplained. This sample has around 2,100,000 clones in its table, and about 94% of those were observed once. Jointly, the top ten make up 0.95% to 1.5% of the sample. Sequenced: naive CD8+ T cells sorted from blood. The label giving this sample's cell subset or site can be read as: CD45RA+CCR7+. The receptors come from a man aged 18 to 30 in good health.

The chain has TRBV9 and TRBJ1-2, with D possibly being TRBD1 (5 bases). The CDR3 is 14 amino acids. Germline loops: CDR1 SGDLS, CDR2 YYNGEE. Trimming cost V 2 bases and J 0 bases, with 8 bases left between them. DNA for the CDR3: TGTGCCAGCAGCGTTCAGGGATCTAACTATGGCTACACCTTC. The encoded protein is CASSVQGSNYGYTF.

In regard to this clone: At the DNA level, this CDR3 is encoded by other sequences in the same sample as well. V and J are TRBV13 and TRBJ1-4, with TRBD1 identical over 10 bases. In germline, CDR1 is PRHDT, CDR2 FYEKMQ (reference sequence). This CDR3 region has 15 residues. The trim removed 0 bases at V and 8 bases at J, leaving 3 bases unmatched. CDR3 sequence (DNA): TGTGCCAGCAGCTTAGGGGGACAGGGGAGCGAAAAACTGTTTTTT. Residues: CASSLGGQGSEKLFF.

The genes are TRBV27 and TRBJ1-2; D remains ambiguous. Per germline, CDR1 MNHEY and CDR2 SMNVEV (reference sequence). There are 16 residues in the CDR3. V shed 4 bases and J shed 1 base, with 16 bases lying between them. CDR3 in DNA: TGTGCCAGCAGTTCAAGAAACCCGGACGGTAACTATGGCTACACCTTC. It translates to CASSSRNPDGNYGYTF.

The chain has TRBV5-4 and TRBJ1-1; no firm D call. Germline CDR1 and CDR2: SGHNT and YYREEE (reference sequence). The CDR3 runs to 13 residues. V was shortened by 4 bases and J by 4 bases, with 11 bases between the two germline ends. The CDR3, as DNA: TGTGCCAGCAGCCCGGTTTCCGGCACTGAAGCTTTCTTT. Translation gives CASSPVSGTEAFF. Filled out from reference TRBV5-4 and TRBJ1-1, the complete variable domain reads ETGVTQSPTHLIKTRGQQVTLRCSSQSGHNTVSWYQQALGQGPQFIFQYYREEENGRGNFPPRFSGLQFPNYSSELNVNALELDDSALYLCASSPVSGTEAFFGQGTRLTVV.

The chain employs TRBV6-5 and TRBJ2-3, with TRBD2 identical over 9 bases. Losses at the gene ends were 5 bases for V and 11 bases for J; bases not matched to a gene: 14. This CDR3 is 15 amino acids long. The germline gives CDR1 MNHEY, CDR2 SVGAGI. The CDR3 nucleotides are TGTGCCAGCAGTCCCTCTCCCATAGGGCGGGAGGGGCAGTATTTT. Its translation is CASSPSPIGREGQYF.

This rearrangement joins TRBV27 to TRBJ1-1; D remains ambiguous. CDR1 is MNHEY, CDR2 SMNVEV, per germline (reference sequence). CDR3 length: 12 residues. V was clipped by 5 bases and J by 1 base, with 5 bases between them. The CDR3 DNA reads TGTGCCAGCAGTACCCAGAACACTGAAGCTTTCTTT. Residues: CASSTQNTEAFF.